The rows below give T cell receptor beta chains drawn from one sample of a study of blood T cell repertoires in COVID-19. Generated by immunoSEQ multiplex PCR, the TCRdb table keeps only in-frame clones and is missing some. The sample lists some 150,000 clones, 70% to 90% occurring once. The sample comprised peripheral blood. The source of these receptors is a woman in her 70s with acute or convalescent COVID-19. Both conserved end residues are part of each CDR3. The D gene is left open where the match is weak. Rows give clone size only sometimes, using once, few, many, or a class for an expanded clone.

TRBJ1-4	.	TRBD1	TRBV7-6	TGTGCCAGCAGCTTAGTGGTGCTGAACAGGGGGCTCTCTGCAACTAATGAAAAACTGTTTTTT	CASSLVVLNRGLSATNEKLFF
TRBJ2-1	.	TRBD2	TRBV15	TGTGCCACCAGCCGACGGGGACTAGCGGAAACACGGAGTCGGGAGCAGTTCTTC	CATSRRGLAETRSREQFF
TRBJ2-3	.	TRBD2	TRBV4-2	TGTGCCAGCAGCCAGGGCGGACTAGCGGGGACTAGCACAGATACGCAGTATTTT	CASSQGGLAGTSTDTQYF
TRBJ2-3	.	.	TRBV5-1	TGCGCCAGCAGCTCATCCTGGGGAGACGTAGCCACAGATACGCAGTATTTT	CASSSSWGDVATDTQYF
TRBJ2-5	.	TRBD1	TRBV7-2	TGTGCCAGCAGCCCCGGGACAGGGGGGGAGACCCAGTACTTC	CASSPGTGGETQYF
TRBJ1-1	.	.	TRBV20-1	TGCAGTGCTAGCCCCACTACTGAAGCTTTCTTT	CSASPTTEAFF
TRBJ2-2	.	.	TRBV19	TGTGCCAGCGAACGGACCGCGGGCACCGGGGAGCTGTTTTTT	CASERTAGTGELFF
TRBJ2-3	.	.	TRBV10-1	TGCGCCAGCAGTGAGATGGGGACTACAGATACGCAGTATTTT	CASSEMGTTDTQYF
TRBJ2-7	.	.	TRBV7-2	TGTGCCAGCAGCCACGGGTACGAGCAGTACTTC	CASSHGYEQYF
TRBJ2-5	.	.	TRBV25-1	TGTGCCAGCAGTGAATATGGACCCGAAGGGGCCCAGTACTTC	CASSEYGPEGAQYF
TRBJ2-7	.	TRBD1	TRBV9	TGTGCCAGCAGCAAGGGACAGGGGAGCTCCTACGAGCAGTACTTC	CASSKGQGSSYEQYF
TRBJ2-3	.	.	TRBV6-5	TGTGCCAGCTTTGCCTCACAGGTTGGCACAGATACGCAGTATTTT	CASFASQVGTDTQYF
TRBJ1-4	.	.	TRBV18	TGTGCCAGCTCACAGGGGCTAGGTGAAAAACTGTTTTTT	CASSQGLGEKLFF
TRBJ1-2	once	.	TRBV29-1	TGCAGCGTTGAGTCTGAGGCCTCTCAGGGCTATGGCTACACCTTC	CSVESEASQGYGYTF
TRBJ2-7	.	TRBD1	TRBV2	TGTGCCAGCAGACCGGGACAGGAAAGCTACGAGCAGTACTTC	CASRPGQESYEQYF
TRBJ2-7	.	TRBD1	TRBV7-8	TGTGCCAGCAGCCCCTGGACAGGGGTAACCTACGAGCAGTACTTC	CASSPWTGVTYEQYF
TRBJ2-3	.	TRBD2	TRBV7-9	TGTGCCAGCAGCGGAAGAGTCTCTAGCGGGGGAAGGGCAGATACGCAGTATTTT	CASSGRVSSGGRADTQYF
TRBJ1-1	.	.	TRBV7-2	TGTGCCAGCAGCTTACCACAGGCCCCTGATGGCACTGAAGCTTTCTTT	CASSLPQAPDGTEAFF
TRBJ2-7	.	TRBD1	TRBV11-1	TGTGCCAGCAGCCCGACAGGGCGCGCCGAGCAGTACTTC	CASSPTGRAEQYF
TRBJ2-2	once	TRBD2	TRBV4-1	TGCGCCAGCAGCCGTCGGGGACTAGCGGGGCAGAACACCGGGGAGCTGTTTTTT	CASSRRGLAGQNTGELFF
TRBJ1-2	.	TRBD1	TRBV28	TGTGCCAGCAGTTCGCAGGGACAGGGGGCTGGTGGCTACACCTTC	CASSSQGQGAGGYTF
TRBJ1-1	.	.	TRBV19	TGTGCCAGTAGCCCCCACTCAGACATGAACACTGAAGCTTTCTTT	CASSPHSDMNTEAFF
TRBJ2-1	once	TRBD1	TRBV13	TGTGCCAGCAGCTCTAAAAACATGGACAGGGAGCCCTACAATGAGCAGTTCTTC	CASSSKNMDREPYNEQFF
TRBJ1-2	.	TRBD1	TRBV25-1	TGTGCCAGCAGTGGAGGGACAGGGTCGTTCGGCTACACCTTC	CASSGGTGSFGYTF
TRBJ1-1	.	TRBD1	TRBV11-3	TGTGCCAGCAGCTCAGAAGGGGGCCGGTCCTTGACTTTT	CASSSEGGRSLTF
TRBJ2-7	.	.	TRBV7-2	TGTGCCAGCAGCTTAGCTTGGGACAAGGCCCGGTACGAGCAGTACTTC	CASSLAWDKARYEQYF
TRBJ2-3	.	.	TRBV11-2	TGTGCCAGCAGCTTAGGAACGGGAACAGATACGCAGTATTTT	CASSLGTGTDTQYF
TRBJ1-2	.	.	TRBV2	TGTGCCAGCAGTGAACGTCAGATAAACTATGGCTACACCTTC	CASSERQINYGYTF
TRBJ1-2	few	.	TRBV7-9	TGTGCCAGCAGCTTAGTTGAAGGGGCCTATGGCTACACCTTC	CASSLVEGAYGYTF
TRBJ2-5	.	.	TRBV27	TGTGCCAGCAGTTTATCCGGGACCCAGTACTTC	CASSLSGTQYF
TRBJ1-1	.	.	TRBV6-5	TGTGCCACGAAGACAGGGAACACTGAAGCTTTCTTT	CATKTGNTEAFF
TRBJ2-7	.	.	TRBV7-9	TGTGCCAGCAGCTTGGTGGCCGACAGGAGAGCCTACGAGCAGTACTTC	CASSLVADRRAYEQYF
TRBJ1-2	.	.	TRBV5-5	TGTGCCAGCAGCGAGGACACCCTCTTTAACTATGGCTACACCTTC	CASSEDTLFNYGYTF
TRBJ1-3	once	.	TRBV29-1	TGCAGCGTTGTTCTTACCGGGGCTGGAAACACCATATATTTT	CSVVLTGAGNTIYF
TRBJ2-7	.	TRBD2	TRBV6-2/TRBV6-3	TGTGCCAGCAGTTTGGTAGCGGGCTCCTACGAGCAGTACTTC	CASSLVAGSYEQYF
TRBJ2-1	.	TRBD2	TRBV6-1	TGTGCCAGCAGTGCCTCCCTAGCGGGGGGGGACAATGAGCAGTTCTTC	CASSASLAGGDNEQFF
TRBJ1-5	.	TRBD1	TRBV7-9	TGTGCCAGCAGCTTCGAGGGGGCTACTGGTCAGCCCCAGCATTTT	CASSFEGATGQPQHF
TRBJ2-2	.	TRBD2	TRBV3-1/TRBV3-2	TGTGCCAGCAGCCAGACGGGGGGAACCGGGGAGCTGTTTTTT	CASSQTGGTGELFF
TRBJ1-4	few	TRBD1	TRBV5-4	TGTGCCAGCAGCTTACACAGGGGCGCTAAACCTAATGAAAAACTGTTTTTT	CASSLHRGAKPNEKLFF
TRBJ1-1	.	TRBD1	TRBV9	TGTGCCAGCAGCCCTTACCTACAGGGGGTCACTGAAGCTTTCTTT	CASSPYLQGVTEAFF
TRBJ1-5	.	.	TRBV15	TGTGCCACCAGCAGAGATTTAGGGGGCAATCAGCCCCAGCATTTT	CATSRDLGGNQPQHF
TRBJ2-1	.	TRBD1	TRBV9	TGTGCCAGCAGCGCAAACCATGGGACAGGGGGTGAGCAGTTCTTC	CASSANHGTGGEQFF
TRBJ1-2	.	.	TRBV30	TGTGCCTGGAGTCGCCCCATTGGGGGGAACTATGGCTACACCTTC	CAWSRPIGGNYGYTF
TRBJ1-4	.	TRBD1	TRBV7-2	TGTGCCAGCAGCTTTCCTGGACAGGGTTATGAAAAACTGTTTTTT	CASSFPGQGYEKLFF
TRBJ2-7	.	TRBD1	TRBV23-1	TGCGCCAGCAGTCACCCGGACAGGGTCCTCTCCTACGAGCAGTACTTC	CASSHPDRVLSYEQYF
TRBJ1-1	.	.	TRBV28	TGTGCCAGCAGTTTATCCGCCAGGGGTCTTGTTACTGAAGCTTTCTTT	CASSLSARGLVTEAFF
TRBJ1-6	.	.	TRBV5-1	TGCGCCAGCAGCCCGGGACAAGGAAATAATTCACCCCTCCACTTT	CASSPGQGNNSPLHF
TRBJ1-1	.	.	TRBV27	TGTGCCAGCAGTTTATCGGCGGGGGCCCCGAACACTGAAGCTTTCTTT	CASSLSAGAPNTEAFF
TRBJ2-5	once	TRBD1	TRBV28	TGTGCCAGCAGTCCCTCTCTAGGGGGCAGAGAGACCCAGTACTTC	CASSPSLGGRETQYF
TRBJ2-7	.	TRBD1	TRBV6-5	TGTGCCAGCAGCGGAAGGACAGGGGGCTGGGACGAGCAGTACTTC	CASSGRTGGWDEQYF
TRBJ1-3	.	.	TRBV30	TGTGCCTGGAGTGTTGAGGGAAACACCATATATTTT	CAWSVEGNTIYF